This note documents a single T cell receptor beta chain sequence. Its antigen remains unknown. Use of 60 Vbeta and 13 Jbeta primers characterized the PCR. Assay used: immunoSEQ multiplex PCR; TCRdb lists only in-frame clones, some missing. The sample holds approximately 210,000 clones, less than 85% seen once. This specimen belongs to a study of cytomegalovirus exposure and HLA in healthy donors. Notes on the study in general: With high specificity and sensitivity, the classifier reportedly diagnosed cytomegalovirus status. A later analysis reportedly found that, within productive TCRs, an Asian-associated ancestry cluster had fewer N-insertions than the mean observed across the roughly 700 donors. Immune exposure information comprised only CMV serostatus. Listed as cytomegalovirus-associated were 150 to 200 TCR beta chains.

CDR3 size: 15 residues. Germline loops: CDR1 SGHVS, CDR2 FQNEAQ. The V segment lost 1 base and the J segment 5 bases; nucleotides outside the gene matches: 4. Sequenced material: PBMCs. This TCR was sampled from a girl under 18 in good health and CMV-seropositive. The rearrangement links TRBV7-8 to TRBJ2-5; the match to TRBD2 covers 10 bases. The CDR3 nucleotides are TGTGCCAGCAGCTTAGACGTACTAGCGGGGGAGACCCAGTACTTC. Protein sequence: CASSLDVLAGETQYF.